These 20 T cell receptor beta chains originate from one sample sequenced in a study of cytomegalovirus exposure and HLA in healthy donors. Both 60 Vbeta primers and 13 Jbeta primers went into the PCR. Generated by immunoSEQ multiplex PCR, the TCRdb table keeps only in-frame clones and is missing some. The sample data list about 39,000 clones. The sample was PBMCs. The receptors shown here come from a woman in her twenties or thirties in good health and CMV-seropositive.

CDR3 protein: CASTLIGRGTDTQYF. CDR3 coding DNA: TGTGCCAGCACCCTCATTGGGAGGGGGACAGATACGCAGTATTTT. The rearrangement joins TRBV5-5 to TRBJ2-3; D possibly corresponds to TRBD2 (7 bases). Germline lookup yields CDR1 SGHKS and CDR2 YYEKEE (reference sequence). Trimming took 6 bases from V and 3 from J, leaving 17 bases between them. The CDR3 contains 15 residues.

The chain has TRBV11-2 and TRBJ1-1; unclear D gene. Germline CDR1 and CDR2: SGHAT and FQNNGV. The V and J ends lost 5 bases and 1 base respectively, with 14 bases between them. CDR3 length: 15 residues. CDR3 residues: CASSTTLNTNTEAFF. DNA of the CDR3: TGTGCCAGCAGCACTACCCTTAATACGAACACTGAAGCTTTCTTT.

The chain joins TRBV5-1 to TRBJ1-2; D call uncertain. V lost 0 bases and J lost 8, with 8 bases in between. The CDR3 covers 12 residues. Germline-derived CDR1 and CDR2 are SGHRS and YFSETQ. CDR3 amino acids: CASSLDQYGYTF. The CDR3 DNA is TGCGCCAGCAGCTTGGACCAGTACGGCTACACCTTC.

This chain joins TRBV29-1 and TRBJ2-3; D is perhaps TRBD2 (6 bases). CDR3 length equals 12 residues. Trimming left V 6 bases short and J 2 bases short, with 9 bases between. Germline-derived CDR1 and CDR2 are SQVTM and ANQGSEA. The CDR3: CSVRGATDTQYF. The CDR3 DNA reads TGCAGCGTGCGCGGGGCCACAGATACGCAGTATTTT.

This rearrangement joins TRBV10-3 to TRBJ1-3, with TRBD1 matching over 9 bases. Trimming took 6 bases from V and 2 from J; bases not matched to a gene: 5. Germline CDR1 ENHRY, CDR2 SYGVKD. The CDR3 totals 15 residues. CDR3 DNA: TGTGCCATCAGGGACAGGGGATCCCCTGGAAACACCATATATTTT. Its protein product is CAIRDRGSPGNTIYF.

The chain joins TRBV27 to TRBJ2-1, with a weak D call TRBD2 (7 bases). The CDR3 spans 15 residues. The V and J ends lost 3 bases and 5 bases respectively, with 14 bases between them. The germline V gene encodes CDR1 MNHEY and CDR2 SMNVEV (reference sequence). The chain's CDR3 is CASSFEGGADNEQFF. The CDR3, as DNA: TGTGCCAGCAGTTTTGAGGGGGGGGCCGACAATGAGCAGTTCTTC.

DNA of the CDR3: TGTGCCAGCAGCTTGGGGGCTGGACTAGCTCGGGAGACCCAGTACTTC. Translated, it gives CASSLGAGLARETQYF. The rearrangement uses TRBV5-4 and TRBJ2-5; TRBD2 matches 8 bases. The V gene's germline CDR1 is SGHNT and CDR2 YYREEE (reference sequence). The V and J ends lost 0 bases and 5 bases, in that order; junction bases with no gene match: 9. The CDR3 consists of 16 residues.

The chain employs TRBV2 and TRBJ2-1, with 8 positions matching TRBD2. Per germline, CDR1 SNHLY and CDR2 FYNNEI. V shed 4 bases and J 5 bases; nucleotides not matched to a gene: 7. The CDR3 loop spans 15 amino acids. The CDR3 DNA reads as TGTGCCAGCAGTGCAGGAGCGGGGGCCCACAATGAGCAGTTCTTC. Residues: CASSAGAGAHNEQFF. Looking up the rest from reference TRBV2 and TRBJ2-1 gives the full variable domain: EPEVTQTPSHQVTQMGQEVILRCVPISNHLYFYWYRQILGQKVEFLVSFYNNEISEKSEIFDDQFSVERPDGSNFTLKIRSTKLEDSAMYFCASSAGAGAHNEQFFGPGTRLTVL.

The rearrangement uses TRBV5-1 and TRBJ1-1; D remains ambiguous. The CDR3 totals 14 residues. Looked up from germline, CDR1 is SGHRS and CDR2 is YFSETQ. V lost 4 bases and J 0 bases, leaving 10 bases between the germline ends. The DNA for the CDR3 is TGCGCCAGCAGCGGCGACATAATGAACACTGAAGCTTTCTTT. Its translation: CASSGDIMNTEAFF.

The chain recombines TRBV5-1 with TRBJ1-1; no clear D. The length of the CDR3 is 13 residues. The V end lost 0 bases, the J end lost 5 bases, and 8 bases lay between the germline ends. Per the germline V gene, CDR1 is SGHRS and CDR2 is YFSETQ. CDR3 region: CASSLGEGTEAFF. The CDR3 DNA follows: TGCGCCAGCAGCTTGGGTGAGGGAACTGAAGCTTTCTTT.

The rearrangement joins TRBV5-1 to TRBJ1-4; 8 positions agree with TRBD1. This CDR3 has 16 residues. Germline V lookup: CDR1 SGHRS, CDR2 YFSETQ. Losses at the gene ends were 0 bases for V and 8 bases for J; bases not matched to a gene: 9. CDR3 sequence reads: CASSLGGQGMEEKLFF. In nucleotides, the CDR3 is TGCGCCAGCAGCTTGGGAGGACAGGGAATGGAGGAAAAACTGTTTTTT.

The chain is built from TRBV9 and TRBJ2-1; tentative D call: TRBD1 (5 bases). Between the trimmed V and J ends, which lost 4 bases and 11 bases, there was a span of 19 bases. The CDR3 spans 14 residues. Per the germline V gene, CDR1 is SGDLS and CDR2 is YYNGEE. DNA of the CDR3: TGTGCCAGCAGCCCCCGGGCAGGGAATAGTAAGCAGTTCTTC. It specifies CASSPRAGNSKQFF.

The chain links TRBV6-4 to TRBJ2-3; TRBD1 matches 7 bases. Germline loops: CDR1 MRHNA, CDR2 SNTAGT. After removal of 0 bases from V and 1 base from J, the junction contained 1 base not matched to a gene. The CDR3 covers 15 residues. DNA for the CDR3: TGTGCCAGCAGTGACTCGGGGACAGGCACAGATACGCAGTATTTT. Protein: CASSDSGTGTDTQYF.

The chain joins TRBV15 to TRBJ1-5; TRBD1 is a possible D gene (5 bases). There are 16 residues in the CDR3. Germline CDR1 LNHNV, CDR2 YYDKDF (reference sequence). Trimming removed 0 bases from V and 1 base from J, with 10 bases in between. The CDR3 DNA reads TGTGCCACCAGCAGAGAACGGGGGTTAAGCAATCAGCCCCAGCATTTT. Translating it yields CATSRERGLSNQPQHF.

By frequency, this clone registers medium-sized. V and J are TRBV6-4 and TRBJ2-3, with TRBD1 identical over 10 bases. The junction had 2 bases not matched to a gene; V was cut back by 0 bases and J by 5 bases. Germline V CDR1 and CDR2: MRHNA, SNTAGT. This CDR3 contains 15 residues. CDR3 coding DNA: TGTGCCAGCAGTGACTCGAGGACAGGGGGAGATACGCAGTATTTT. As protein: CASSDSRTGGDTQYF.

The chain employs TRBV6-5 and TRBJ2-6; 7 bases agree with TRBD2. The germline gives CDR1 MNHEY, CDR2 SVGAGI. J gave up 2 bases and V 6 bases, and 4 bases lay outside the gene matches. The length of the CDR3 is 15 residues. CDR3 DNA: TGTGCCAGCAGCGGGGGACTACCTGGGGCCAACGTCCTGACTTTC. Translating gives CASSGGLPGANVLTF.

The genes are TRBV19 and TRBJ2-2; 7 bases match TRBD2. J gave up 4 bases and V 2 bases, and 13 bases lay outside the gene matches. The CDR3 length is 18 residues. The germline CDR1 and CDR2 sequences are LNHDA and SQIVND (reference sequence). The CDR3 DNA reads TGTGCCAGTAGTATAAAGTGGTTTGGGGGGGGGTTCACCGGGGAGCTGTTTTTT. It specifies CASSIKWFGGGFTGELFF.

The gene calls are TRBV4-2 and TRBJ2-5; 9 nucleotides line up with TRBD2. V dropped 0 bases and J dropped 4; count of bases not matched to a gene: 3. Germline V gene data show CDR1 as LGHNA and CDR2 as YNFKEQ. There are 15 residues in the CDR3. CDR3 in amino acids: CASSQERGGGETQYF. The CDR3, as DNA: TGTGCCAGCAGCCAAGAGCGGGGGGGAGGAGAGACCCAGTACTTC.

The chain joins TRBV4-2 to TRBJ1-1, with D perhaps matching TRBD1 (6 bases). Germline V CDR1 and CDR2: LGHNA, YNFKEQ. This CDR3 has 14 residues. Trimming shortened V by 3 bases and J by 1 base, and 9 bases separated the two germline ends. CDR3 DNA: TGTGCCAGCAGCCATCGGACAGAGAACACTGAAGCTTTCTTT. Encoded protein: CASSHRTENTEAFF.

This chain links TRBV7-2 with TRBJ2-1, with 13 bases matching TRBD2. CDR3 length: 15 residues. Losses at the gene ends were 4 bases for V and 4 bases for J; bases not matched to a gene: 1. Germline V gives CDR1 SGHTA, CDR2 FQGNSA. CDR3 in amino acids: CASSSLAGGYNEQFF. DNA for the CDR3: TGTGCCAGCAGCTCACTAGCGGGGGGGTACAATGAGCAGTTCTTC.